A single sample is the source of the 32 T cell receptor beta chains below, sequenced in a study of OX40 agonist ivuxolimab in advanced cancers. The table came from immunoSEQ multiplex PCR; TCRdb's copy has only in-frame clones and leaves some out. The table records some 40,000 clones, 90% to 95% of them present only once. The sample here was CD4+ or CD8+ T cells sorted from blood, taken in a trial of the OX40 agonist ivuxolimab. The receptor source for this set is an adult with an advanced solid tumor such as melanoma, head and neck, liver or kidney cancer.

By frequency in the sample, this clone is medium-sized. This chain uses TRBV9 with TRBJ2-7, with TRBD1 matching 10 bases. V lost 3 bases and J lost 5; bases outside the gene matches: 8. Germline lookup yields CDR1 SGDLS and CDR2 YYNGEE. The CDR3 is 15 amino acids. The CDR3 loop is CASSGLGQGIHEQYF. As DNA, the CDR3 is TGTGCCAGCAGCGGATTGGGACAGGGGATCCACGAGCAGTACTTC.

The V call is TRBV9, the J call TRBJ2-7; TRBD2 aligns across 10 bases. This CDR3 comprises 13 residues. Germline V lookup: CDR1 SGDLS, CDR2 YYNGEE. J lost 3 bases, V lost 3 bases, and 0 bases had no gene match. The CDR3 DNA is TGTGCCAGCAGCGGGACTAGCGGCTACGAGCAGTACTTC. Its translation is CASSGTSGYEQYF.

This chain links TRBV7-6 with TRBJ2-7; D uncertain. CDR3 length equals 13 residues. Germline values: CDR1 SGHVS, CDR2 FNYEAQ. V was clipped by 6 bases and J by 5 bases, with 14 bases between them. The CDR3 is CASRSPQEDEQYF. CDR3 sequence (DNA): TGTGCCAGCAGATCCCCCCAAGAGGACGAGCAGTACTTC.

The chain carries TRBV7-3 and TRBJ2-1; 7 bases align to TRBD2. V lost 3 bases, J lost 0 bases, and 2 bases stayed unmatched. The CDR3 is 15 amino acids. Germline-derived CDR1 and CDR2 are SGHTA and FQGTGA. The CDR3 protein is CASSFRGSSYNEQFF. For the CDR3, the DNA is TGTGCCAGCAGCTTTCGCGGGAGCTCCTACAATGAGCAGTTCTTC.

The chain employs TRBV7-2 and TRBJ1-3; 7 bases match TRBD1. Germline CDR1 is SGHTA and CDR2 is FQGNSA. The CDR3 spans 15 residues. V was clipped by 1 base and J by 3 bases; unmatched bases: 3. The CDR3 is CASSLDRGGGNTIYF. The DNA of the CDR3 is TGTGCCAGCAGCTTAGACAGGGGAGGTGGAAACACCATATATTTT.

The chain links TRBV27 to TRBJ2-1; perhaps TRBD2 as D (6 bases). Germline values: CDR1 MNHEY, CDR2 SMNVEV (reference sequence). The CDR3 length is 14 residues. V lost 3 bases and J 3 bases, leaving 9 bases between the germline ends. The CDR3 here is CASSLSGSYNEQFF. DNA for the CDR3: TGTGCCAGCAGTTTGTCCGGGAGCTACAATGAGCAGTTCTTC.

The genes are TRBV5-1 and TRBJ2-5; 10 bases match TRBD2. The CDR3 runs 19 residues. V lost 1 base, J lost 4 bases, and 16 bases stayed unmatched. Germline-derived CDR1 and CDR2 are SGHRS and YFSETQ. CDR3 in amino acids: CASSLISPRVLAGTETQYF. Here the CDR3 DNA reads TGCGCCAGCAGCTTGATATCCCCGAGAGTACTAGCGGGAACAGAGACCCAGTACTTC.

This clone was picked up one time. V usage is TRBV27 and J usage is TRBJ1-1; D is unresolved. The CDR3 is made up of 15 amino acids. Germline V lookup: CDR1 MNHEY, CDR2 SMNVEV (reference sequence). V gave up 0 bases and J gave up 2 bases, with 10 bases separating them. As DNA, the CDR3 is TGTGCCAGCAGTTTATCGTTAGGGTCCAACACTGAAGCTTTCTTT. Encoded protein: CASSLSLGSNTEAFF.

CDR3 in DNA: TGTGCCACCAGCAGAGCGTCTGAGGAGCCAACCTACGAGCAGTACTTC. This translates into CATSRASEEPTYEQYF. The V call is TRBV15, the J call TRBJ2-7; D remains ambiguous. CDR1 is LNHNV and CDR2 is YYDKDF in the germline V gene (reference sequence). The CDR3 has 16 amino acids. V shed 1 base and J shed 2 bases, with 15 bases lying between them.

The chain uses TRBV27 and TRBJ2-7; TRBD1 matches 7 bases. In germline, CDR1 is MNHEY, CDR2 SMNVEV (reference sequence). The trim removed 5 bases at V and 3 bases at J, leaving 4 bases unmatched. The CDR3 spans 13 residues. This CDR3 is CASSPGQNYEQYF. The CDR3 DNA reads TGTGCCAGCAGTCCGGGACAGAACTACGAGCAGTACTTC.

The chain links TRBV2 to TRBJ2-7; TRBD2 might be the D (6 bases). Germline V gene lookup returns CDR1 SNHLY and CDR2 FYNNEI. The V and J ends lost 11 bases and 3 bases respectively, with 17 bases between them. The CDR3 is 13 amino acids. CDR3 nucleotide sequence: TGTGCCGGCGGGACCCCGGGCCTCTACGAGCAGTACTTC. The encoded protein is CAGGTPGLYEQYF.

This clone was detected only once. The genes are TRBV4-1 and TRBJ2-2; 7 bases map to TRBD1. The V and J ends lost 6 bases and 0 bases, in that order; junction bases with no gene match: 7. This CDR3 region has 16 residues. Germline V gene sequence: CDR1 MGHRA, CDR2 YSYEKL. The CDR3 spells CASRAQGSTNTGELFF. In DNA form, the CDR3 reads TGCGCCAGCAGGGCACAGGGGAGCACGAACACCGGGGAGCTGTTTTTT.

V gene TRBV21-1 combines with J gene TRBJ2-2; the table's D call, TRBD2, has no DNA check behind it. TRBV21-1 is a pseudogene. The CDR3 loop spans 21 amino acids. CDR3 residues: CASSKGSETSGSPWGTGELFF. For the CDR3, the DNA is TGTGCCAGCAGCAAAGGAAGCGAGACTAGCGGGAGCCCCTGGGGGACCGGGGAGCTGTTTTTT.

The chain combines TRBV6-6 with TRBJ1-5; D is unresolved. The germline gives CDR1 MNHNY, CDR2 SVGAGI (reference sequence). V lost 4 bases and J 7 bases, leaving 8 bases between the germline ends. This CDR3 is 12 amino acids long. The CDR3 here is CASSSPGQPQHF. In DNA, the CDR3 is TGTGCCAGCAGTTCCCCAGGCCAGCCCCAGCATTTT.

This chain connects TRBV5-1 to TRBJ2-7, with TRBD2 identical over 13 bases. J was trimmed by 4 bases and V by 4 bases; bases with no gene match: 5. The CDR3 contains 15 residues. Germline lookup yields CDR1 SGHRS and CDR2 YFSETQ. The CDR3 region is CASSLGLAGRYEQYF. In nucleotides, the CDR3 is TGCGCCAGCAGCCTGGGACTAGCGGGAAGATACGAGCAGTACTTC.

This clone was seen once. The genes are TRBV28 and TRBJ2-3, with D possibly being TRBD2 (6 bases). The V end was cut by 8 bases, the J end by 1 base, with 13 bases between. The CDR3 spans 14 residues. Looked up from germline, CDR1 is MDHEN and CDR2 is SYDVKM. The CDR3 loop reads CASRGKRGTDTQYF. The DNA for the CDR3 is TGTGCCAGCCGGGGGAAGAGGGGCACAGATACGCAGTATTTT.

Here the CDR3 reads CASSPRETTGKLFF. The CDR3 DNA is TGCGCCAGCAGCCCCAGGGAAACAACCGGAAAACTGTTTTTT. This sequence joins TRBV4-3 and TRBJ1-4; D possibly corresponds to TRBD1 (5 bases). This CDR3 contains 14 residues. CDR1 LGHNA and CDR2 YSLEER come from the germline V gene. Trimming left V 4 bases short and J 10 bases short, with 16 bases between.

The gene calls are TRBV28 and TRBJ1-1, with TRBD1 as a possible D gene (6 bases). Germline values: CDR1 MDHEN, CDR2 SYDVKM. The CDR3 consists of 21 residues. With 2 bases removed from V and 1 base from J, the gap between germline ends came to 29 bases. CDR3 region: CASSLPSIKDGGRTSNTEAFF. The CDR3 DNA sequence: TGTGCCAGCAGTTTACCGTCTATAAAAGACGGGGGGCGAACTTCGAACACTGAAGCTTTCTTT.

This rearrangement joins TRBV19 to TRBJ2-7; the match to TRBD1 covers 7 bases. Losses at the gene ends were 3 bases for V and 3 bases for J; bases not matched to a gene: 2. Germline values: CDR1 LNHDA, CDR2 SQIVND (reference sequence). The CDR3 has 13 residues. CDR3 DNA: TGTGCCAGTAGTATGGGACAGAACTACGAGCAGTACTTC. As protein: CASSMGQNYEQYF.

The rearrangement links TRBV7-9 to TRBJ1-1; TRBD1 is a possible D gene (6 bases). Between the trimmed V and J ends, which lost 7 bases and 4 bases, there was a span of 13 bases. The CDR3 runs 13 residues. Germline V gene lookup returns CDR1 SEHNR and CDR2 FQNEAQ (reference sequence). The DNA for the CDR3 is TGTGCCAGCATCCCAGGGGTAGGCACTGAAGCTTTCTTT. Protein product: CASIPGVGTEAFF.

The chain joins TRBV5-4 to TRBJ2-1; TRBD1 might be the D (5 bases). The CDR3 covers 12 residues. Trimming left V 2 bases short and J 8 bases short, with 8 bases between. The germline gives CDR1 SGHNT, CDR2 YYREEE (reference sequence). The CDR3 spells CASSFWGDEQFF. DNA of the CDR3: TGTGCCAGCAGCTTTTGGGGCGATGAGCAGTTCTTC.

The rearrangement joins TRBV29-1 to TRBJ2-1, with TRBD2 matching over 12 bases. V lost 7 bases, J lost 4 bases, and 8 bases stayed unmatched. CDR3 length equals 15 residues. CDR1 SQVTM and CDR2 ANQGSEA come from the germline V gene. CDR3 sequence reads: CSAGDGTSGYNEQFF. CDR3 bases: TGCAGCGCTGGGGACGGGACTAGCGGGTACAATGAGCAGTTCTTC.

Written as DNA, the CDR3 is TGTGCCAGCAGTGAATCAGGTGCGGAATCCTCGCCGCAGTTCTTC. Residues: CASSESGAESSPQFF. The chain recombines TRBV25-1 with TRBJ2-1, with D uncertain. V shed 1 base and J shed 12 bases, with 19 bases lying between them. The CDR3 has 15 residues. Germline V gene lookup returns CDR1 MGHDK and CDR2 SYGVNS. Based on the CDR3 plus reference TRBV25-1 and TRBJ2-1, the full variable domain is EADIYQTPRYLVIGTGKKITLECSQTMGHDKMYWYQQDPGMELHLIHYSYGVNSTEKGDLSSESTVSRIRTEHFPLTLESARPSHTSQYLCASSESGAESSPQFFGPGTRLTVL.

J is TRBJ2-7 and V is TRBV6-4; no clear D gene. The CDR3 has 13 residues. Germline V CDR1 and CDR2: MRHNA, SNTAGT. With 4 bases removed from V and 0 bases from J, the gap between germline ends came to 7 bases. The CDR3: CASSGSLSYEQYF. CDR3 bases: TGTGCCAGCAGTGGCTCCCTCTCCTACGAGCAGTACTTC.

The chain is built from TRBV13 and TRBJ2-1; no clear D gene. The CDR3 totals 14 residues. V lost 2 bases and J 6 bases, leaving 11 bases between the germline ends. CDR1 and CDR2 from the germline V gene are PRHDT and FYEKMQ (reference sequence). Here the CDR3 DNA reads TGTGCCAGCAGCTTATACCATGTGTCCAATGAGCAGTTCTTC. Its translation: CASSLYHVSNEQFF.

The chain combines TRBV9 with TRBJ1-2; 7 bases align to TRBD1. The CDR3 extends over 14 amino acids. The V gene's germline CDR1 is SGDLS and CDR2 YYNGEE. The V gene end was trimmed by 3 bases and the J gene end by 7 bases; junction bases not matched to a gene: 9. CDR3 sequence (DNA): TGTGCCAGCAGCGGAGCCGGGACAGCGGTTGGCTACACCTTC. It translates to CASSGAGTAVGYTF. The full variable domain, completed using reference TRBV9 and TRBJ1-2, is DSGVTQTPKHLITATGQRVTLRCSPRSGDLSVYWYQQSLDQGLQFLIQYYNGEERAKGNILERFSAQQFPDLHSELNLSSLELGDSALYFCASSGAGTAVGYTFGSGTRLTVV.

The chain links TRBV27 to TRBJ1-1, with D possibly being TRBD1 (6 bases). The CDR3 is 14 residues long. CDR1 is MNHEY and CDR2 is SMNVEV in the germline V gene (reference sequence). The ends were cut back, 3 bases at V and 7 bases at J, with 15 bases in the middle. CDR3 in DNA: TGTGCCAGCAGTTTTCTTGGGGGCCTAGGTGAAGCTTTCTTT. It encodes CASSFLGGLGEAFF.

The J gene is TRBJ1-5, the V gene TRBV27, with 8 bases lining up with TRBD1. Germline V CDR1 and CDR2: MNHEY, SMNVEV (reference sequence). The ends lost 5 bases at V and 0 bases at J; junction bases unmatched: 3. The CDR3 is 15 amino acids. The chain's CDR3 is CASSTGTGSNQPQHF. In nucleotides, the CDR3 is TGTGCCAGCAGTACCGGGACAGGTAGCAATCAGCCCCAGCATTTT.

The chain employs TRBV5-4 and TRBJ2-4, with TRBD1 as a possible D gene (6 bases). Trimming cost V 2 bases and J 0 bases, with 12 bases left between them. The CDR3 contains 16 residues. Per the germline V gene, CDR1 is SGHNT and CDR2 is YYREEE (reference sequence). CDR3 bases: TGTGCCAGCAGCTTCATAGCAGGGGAAGCCAAAAACATTCAGTACTTC. Its protein product is CASSFIAGEAKNIQYF.

The genes are TRBV15 and TRBJ2-3; 9 nucleotides match TRBD2. The germline CDR1 and CDR2 sequences are LNHNV and YYDKDF (reference sequence). The CDR3 runs to 14 residues. V trimming: 1 base; J trimming: 11 bases; junction bases outside the gene matches: 7. In nucleotides, the CDR3 is TGTGCCACCAGCAGAGGGTCTAGCGGGACTGTGCAGTATTTT. Protein product: CATSRGSSGTVQYF.

This chain links TRBV19 with TRBJ1-2; D not resolved. The CDR3 has 17 residues. Trimming took 1 base from V and 5 from J, leaving 20 bases between them. From germline, CDR1 is LNHDA and CDR2 SQIVND (reference sequence). CDR3 bases: TGTGCCAGTAGTATAGGGGAAGGGCGAACGAACACTTATGGCTACACCTTC. This codes for CASSIGEGRTNTYGYTF.

This clone has a handful of counts. The chain joins TRBV7-9 to TRBJ2-7; D may be TRBD1 (6 bases). Germline V gives CDR1 SEHNR, CDR2 FQNEAQ (reference sequence). Trimming cost V 6 bases and J 2 bases, with 14 bases left between them. CDR3 length equals 14 residues. The CDR3 DNA sequence: TGTGCCAGCAGTTACTCCGGACAGCCCTACGAGCAGTACTTC. This translates into CASSYSGQPYEQYF. Drawing the rest from reference TRBV7-9 and TRBJ2-7, the complete variable domain is DTGVSQNPRHKITKRGQNVTFRCDPISEHNRLYWYRQTLGQGPEFLTYFQNEAQLEKSRLLSDRFSAERPKGSFSTLEIQRTEQGDSAMYLCASSYSGQPYEQYFGPGTRLTVT.